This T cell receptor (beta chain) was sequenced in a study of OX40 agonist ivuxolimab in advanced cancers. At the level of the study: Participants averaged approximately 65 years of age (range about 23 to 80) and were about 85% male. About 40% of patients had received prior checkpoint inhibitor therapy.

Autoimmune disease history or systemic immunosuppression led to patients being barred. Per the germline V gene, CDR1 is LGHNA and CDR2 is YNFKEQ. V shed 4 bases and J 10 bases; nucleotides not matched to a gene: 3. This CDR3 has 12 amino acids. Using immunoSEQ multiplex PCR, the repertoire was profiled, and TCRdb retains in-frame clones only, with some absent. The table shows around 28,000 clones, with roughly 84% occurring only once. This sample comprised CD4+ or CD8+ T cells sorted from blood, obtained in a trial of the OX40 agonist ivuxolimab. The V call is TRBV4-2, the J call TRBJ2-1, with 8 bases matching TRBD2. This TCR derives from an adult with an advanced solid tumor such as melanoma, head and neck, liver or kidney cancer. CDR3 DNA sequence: TGTGCCAGCAGCCTTACTAGCGGAGAGCAGTTCTTC. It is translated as CASSLTSGEQFF.